This is a list of T cell receptor beta chains from one sample in a study of cytomegalovirus exposure and HLA in healthy donors. Assay used: immunoSEQ multiplex PCR; TCRdb lists only in-frame clones, some missing. The sample has over 150,000 clones; around nine tenths are singletons. The specimen sequenced was PBMCs. The receptor source for this set is a man between 18 and 29 years old in good health and CMV-seropositive. Each CDR3 is given with its conserved first and last residue. Fields, in order: J gene, CDR3 length, clone size, D gene, V gene, CDR3 protein, CDR3 DNA. A D gene is named only where the DNA matches it firmly. The size field is filled for only some rows; it gives once, few, many or a size class.

>TRBJ2-5|11|-|-|TRBV25-1
CASSEAETQYF
TGTGCCAGCAGTGAAGCGGAGACCCAGTACTTC
>TRBJ2-5|18|-|TRBD1|TRBV7-7
CASSRGTGATYGQETQYF
TGTGCTAGCAGCCGGGGGACAGGGGCGACCTACGGTCAAGAGACCCAGTACTTC
>TRBJ2-5|15|-|TRBD2|TRBV28
CASSLVSGGPETQYF
TGTGCCAGCAGTTTGGTCTCGGGAGGGCCAGAGACCCAGTACTTC
>TRBJ2-5|15|-|TRBD2|TRBV6-4
CASSALAGVGETQYF
TGTGCCAGCAGTGCCCTAGCGGGAGTAGGAGAGACCCAGTACTTC
>TRBJ1-5|14|-|TRBD1|TRBV30
CAWGIGTGSSPQHF
TGTGCCTGGGGAATCGGGACAGGGAGTTCTCCCCAGCATTTT
>TRBJ2-7|13|-|TRBD1|TRBV14
CASSQGQIYEQYF
TGTGCCAGCAGCCAGGGACAGATTTACGAGCAGTACTTC
>TRBJ2-1|14|-|-|TRBV27
CASSLDDSYNEQFF
TGTGCCAGCAGTTTAGACGACAGCTACAATGAGCAGTTCTTC
>TRBJ2-7|16|-|-|TRBV15
CATSRDLTVTLREQYF
TGTGCCACCAGCAGAGATCTGACAGTGACCTTACGAGAGCAGTACTTC
>TRBJ1-4|15|-|TRBD1|TRBV5-4
CASSPLQGVNEKLFF
TGTGCCAGCAGCCCCCTACAGGGGGTTAATGAAAAACTGTTTTTT
>TRBJ1-3|13|-|-|TRBV30
CAWTHTAGNTIYF
TGTGCCTGGACCCATACAGCTGGAAACACCATATATTTT
>TRBJ2-1|15|-|TRBD2|TRBV27
CASSRLAGERGEQFF
TGTGCCAGCAGCAGACTAGCGGGTGAAAGGGGCGAGCAGTTCTTC
>TRBJ2-5|12|-|-|TRBV25-1
CASNSVGETQYF
TGTGCCAGCAATTCGGTCGGAGAGACCCAGTACTTC
>TRBJ1-5|15|-|-|TRBV2
CASGRGSSNNQPQHF
TGTGCCAGCGGCCGCGGTAGTTCGAACAATCAGCCCCAGCATTTT
>TRBJ2-7|16|-|TRBD1|TRBV7-2
CASSLMGQGTTYEQYF
TGTGCCAGCAGCCTAATGGGACAGGGTACTACCTACGAGCAGTACTTC
>TRBJ1-1|13|-|TRBD1|TRBV29-1
CSVELTGDTEAFF
TGCAGCGTTGAGCTGACAGGGGACACTGAAGCTTTCTTT
>TRBJ2-7|15|once|TRBD1|TRBV5-1
CASSSTGDASYEQYF
TGCGCCAGCAGCTCGACAGGGGACGCCTCCTACGAGCAGTACTTC
>TRBJ2-3|20|-|TRBD1|TRBV23-1
CASGRRRDRGYRATTDTQYF
TGCGCCAGCGGAAGACGCCGGGACAGGGGGTATCGGGCCACAACAGATACGCAGTATTTT
>TRBJ2-2|15|-|TRBD2|TRBV5-1
CASSDSGRAGGELFF
TGCGCCAGCAGCGACAGCGGGAGGGCCGGCGGGGAGCTGTTTTTT
>TRBJ2-2|20|-|TRBD2|TRBV27
CASSLWAYGRAYKDTGELFF
TGTGCCAGCAGTTTATGGGCATACGGGAGGGCATATAAGGACACCGGGGAGCTGTTTTTT
>TRBJ1-2|16|-|TRBD1|TRBV19
CASNTMDRNFNYGYTF
TGTGCCAGTAATACCATGGACAGGAACTTTAACTATGGCTACACCTTC
>TRBJ2-7|15|-|-|TRBV4-1
CASQMVGGGNYEQYF
TGCGCCAGCCAGATGGTCGGGGGAGGAAACTACGAGCAGTACTTC
>TRBJ2-1|18|-|TRBD2|TRBV11-3
CASSTGTSGRAGVNEQFF
TGTGCCAGCAGCACCGGGACTAGCGGGAGGGCCGGGGTGAATGAGCAGTTCTTC
>TRBJ2-3|15|-|-|TRBV25-1
CASSEYRRRTDTQYF
TGTGCCAGCAGTGAATATAGAAGGAGAACAGATACGCAGTATTTT
>TRBJ2-7|15|-|-|TRBV7-2
CASSFRVGRSNEQYF
TGTGCCAGCAGTTTCAGGGTTGGCAGATCGAACGAGCAGTACTTC
>TRBJ1-5|13|-|TRBD1|TRBV5-8
CASSQQGNQPQHF
TGTGCCAGCAGCCAACAGGGGAATCAGCCCCAGCATTTT
>TRBJ2-1|13|-|TRBD2|TRBV29-1
CSAGLAAYNEQFF
TGCAGCGCGGGACTAGCGGCATACAATGAGCAGTTCTTC
>TRBJ2-1|18|-|TRBD2|TRBV28
CASSPAAKREWAYNEQFF
TGTGCCAGCAGTCCCGCGGCTAAGCGGGAGTGGGCCTACAATGAGCAGTTCTTC
>TRBJ2-7|13|-|TRBD1|TRBV29-1
CSVRGDREYEQYF
TGCAGCGTCAGAGGAGACAGGGAATACGAGCAGTACTTC
>TRBJ2-1|15|once|TRBD1|TRBV2
CASSSGTGVKNEQFF
TGTGCCAGCAGTTCGGGGACAGGGGTTAAGAATGAGCAGTTCTTC
>TRBJ2-7|15|-|TRBD1|TRBV15
CATSKGQGSTYEQYF
TGTGCCACCAGCAAAGGACAGGGTTCAACCTACGAGCAGTACTTC
>TRBJ2-5|13|-|TRBD2|TRBV10-3
CAISAGGQETQYF
TGTGCCATCAGTGCGGGAGGGCAAGAGACCCAGTACTTC
>TRBJ1-5|15|-|TRBD1|TRBV4-1
CASSQGGQGHQPQHF
TGCGCCAGCAGCCAAGGGGGACAGGGCCATCAGCCCCAGCATTTT
>TRBJ2-1|15|few|-|TRBV19
CASSIGSGAYNEQFF
TGTGCCAGTAGTATAGGGTCAGGGGCTTACAATGAGCAGTTCTTC
>TRBJ1-2|12|few|-|TRBV7-9
CASSFEQGYYTF
TGTGCCAGCAGCTTCGAACAGGGTTACTACACCTTC
>TRBJ2-5|14|-|-|TRBV4-1
CASSQDHGGETQYF
TGCGCCAGCAGCCAAGATCACGGGGGAGAGACCCAGTACTTC
>TRBJ1-2|11|-|-|TRBV28
CASSNHYGYTF
TGTGCCAGCAGCAATCACTATGGCTACACCTTC
>TRBJ2-7|14|-|TRBD2|TRBV9
CASSPGTISYEQYF
TGTGCCAGCAGCCCCGGGACTATCTCCTACGAGCAGTACTTC
>TRBJ2-1|13|-|-|TRBV7-8
CASSLVQGREQFF
TGTGCCAGCAGCTTAGTTCAGGGGCGTGAGCAGTTCTTC
>TRBJ2-5|15|-|TRBD2|TRBV7-9
CASSLVAGYQETQYF
TGTGCCAGCAGCTTAGTAGCGGGGTACCAAGAGACCCAGTACTTC
>TRBJ1-2|14|-|TRBD1|TRBV6-5
CASSHRQGAYGYTF
TGTGCCAGCAGCCATCGACAGGGGGCGTATGGCTACACCTTC
>TRBJ2-3|14|-|TRBD1|TRBV5-1
CASSLGQGADTQYF
TGCGCCAGCAGCTTGGGACAGGGGGCGGATACGCAGTATTTT
>TRBJ2-3|17|-|TRBD2|TRBV5-5
CASSLGKAGGPTDTQYF
TGTGCCAGCAGCTTAGGAAAAGCGGGAGGGCCCACAGATACGCAGTATTTT
>TRBJ2-1|14|-|TRBD2|TRBV5-1
CASSQGLDYNEQFF
TGCGCCAGCAGCCAGGGACTAGACTACAATGAGCAGTTCTTC
>TRBJ2-7|15|-|TRBD1|TRBV7-2
CASSPTTGGAYEQYF
TGTGCCAGCAGCCCAACTACAGGGGGCGCCTACGAGCAGTACTTC
>TRBJ1-1|13|few|-|TRBV30
CAWSVSQDIEAFF
TGTGCCTGGAGTGTAAGTCAGGACATTGAAGCTTTCTTT
>TRBJ2-1|15|-|TRBD2|TRBV7-8
CASSPAGGPVHEQFF
TGTGCCAGCAGCCCAGCGGGAGGGCCCGTCCATGAGCAGTTCTTC
>TRBJ2-3|16|-|TRBD2|TRBV5-1
CASSLGSSGSTDTQYF
TGCGCCAGCAGCTTGGGTAGTAGCGGGAGCACAGATACGCAGTATTTT
>TRBJ2-7|15|-|TRBD1|TRBV6-1
CASSELGQASYEQYF
TGTGCCAGCAGTGAATTAGGACAGGCCTCCTACGAGCAGTACTTC